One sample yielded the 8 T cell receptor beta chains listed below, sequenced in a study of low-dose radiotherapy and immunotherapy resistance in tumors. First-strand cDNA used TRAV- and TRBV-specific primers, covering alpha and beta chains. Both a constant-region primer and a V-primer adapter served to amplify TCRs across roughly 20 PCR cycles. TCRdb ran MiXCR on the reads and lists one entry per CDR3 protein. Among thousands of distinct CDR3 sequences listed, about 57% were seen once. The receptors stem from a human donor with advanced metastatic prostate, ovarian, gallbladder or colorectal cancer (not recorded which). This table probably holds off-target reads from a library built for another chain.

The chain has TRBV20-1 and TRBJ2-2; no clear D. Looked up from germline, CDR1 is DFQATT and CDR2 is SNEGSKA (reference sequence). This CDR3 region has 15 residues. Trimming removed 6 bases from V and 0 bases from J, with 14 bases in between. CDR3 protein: CSAASRAANTGELFF. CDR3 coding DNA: TGCAGTGCCGCCTCCCGGGCGGCGAACACCGGGGAGCTGTTTTTT.

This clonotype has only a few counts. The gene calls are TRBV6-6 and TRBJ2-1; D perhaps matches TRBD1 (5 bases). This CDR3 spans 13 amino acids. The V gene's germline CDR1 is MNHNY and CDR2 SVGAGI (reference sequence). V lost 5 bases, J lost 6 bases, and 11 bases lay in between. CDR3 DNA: TGTGCCAGCAGTCCAAGACAGTTCAATGAGCAGTTCTTC. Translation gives CASSPRQFNEQFF.

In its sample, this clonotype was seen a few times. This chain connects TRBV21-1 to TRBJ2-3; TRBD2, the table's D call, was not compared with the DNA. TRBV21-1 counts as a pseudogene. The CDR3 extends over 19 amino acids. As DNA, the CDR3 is TGTGCCAGCAGCAGAGAACGGCACATCGGTCTGGAGGGGACAGATACGCAGTATTTT. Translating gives CASSRERHIGLEGTDTQYF.

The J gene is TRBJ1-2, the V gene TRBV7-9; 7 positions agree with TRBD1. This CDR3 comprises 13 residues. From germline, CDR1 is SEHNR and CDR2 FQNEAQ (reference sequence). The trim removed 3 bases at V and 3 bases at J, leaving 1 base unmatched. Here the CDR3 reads CASSLGQYYGYTF. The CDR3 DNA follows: TGTGCCAGCAGCTTGGGACAGTACTATGGCTACACCTTC.

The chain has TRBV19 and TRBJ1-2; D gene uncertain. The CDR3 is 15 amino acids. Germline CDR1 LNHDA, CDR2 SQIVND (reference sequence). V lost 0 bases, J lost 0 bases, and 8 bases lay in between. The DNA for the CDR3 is TGTGCCAGTAGTATAGACCTCAAGGCTAACTATGGCTACACCTTC. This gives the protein CASSIDLKANYGYTF.

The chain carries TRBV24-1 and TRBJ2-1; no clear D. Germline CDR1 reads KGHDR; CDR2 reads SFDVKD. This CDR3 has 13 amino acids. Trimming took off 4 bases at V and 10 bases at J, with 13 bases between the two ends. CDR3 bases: TGTGCCACCAGTGAACTCTCCAGCCCCGAGCAGTTCTTC. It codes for CATSELSSPEQFF.

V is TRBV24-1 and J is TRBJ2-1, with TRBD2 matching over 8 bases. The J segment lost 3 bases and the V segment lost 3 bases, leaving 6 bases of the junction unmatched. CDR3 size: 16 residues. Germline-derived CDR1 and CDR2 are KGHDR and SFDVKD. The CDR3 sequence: CATSDDGGRIYNEQFF. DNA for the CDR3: TGTGCCACCAGTGATGATGGCGGGAGGATCTACAATGAGCAGTTCTTC.

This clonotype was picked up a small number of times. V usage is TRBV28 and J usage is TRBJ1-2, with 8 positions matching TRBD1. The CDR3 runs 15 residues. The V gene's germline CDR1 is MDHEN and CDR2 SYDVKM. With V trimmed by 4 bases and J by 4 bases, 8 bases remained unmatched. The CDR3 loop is CASSSATGAVYGYTF. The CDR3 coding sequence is TGTGCCAGCAGTTCCGCGACAGGGGCGGTCTATGGCTACACCTTC.